Following are 3 T cell receptor beta chains from one sample sequenced in a study of post-analysis software for immune sequencing data. cDNA libraries of TCR beta carried unique molecular identifiers. TCRdb processed the PCR reads anew with MiXCR; each CDR3 protein has one entry. The sample holds about 770,000 distinct CDR3 sequences, about 43% seen once. General observations from the study: Controls had lower frequencies than patients of five TRBV segments, which included TRBV5-6, TRBV5-1 and TRBV20-1.

These receptors have no identified antigens. The sequenced sample was blood. The receptors derive from a girl aged 5-17 years with multiple sclerosis.

The chain recombines TRBV12-3 or TRBV12-4 with TRBJ1-4, with TRBD1 matching 8 bases. V gave up 5 bases and J gave up 6 bases; unmatched junction bases: 5. The CDR3 is made up of 14 amino acids. The DNA for the CDR3 is TGTGCCAGCAGTCCCACAGGGGGGTATGAAAAACTGTTTTTT. This sequence encodes CASSPTGGYEKLFF.

The chain couples TRBV12-3 or TRBV12-4 to TRBJ2-3; the D is unclear. Trimming took 7 bases from V and 6 from J, leaving 14 bases between them. The CDR3 length is 13 residues. For the CDR3, the DNA is TGTGCCAGCACCGCGGTGGTCCCTGATACGCAGTATTTT. It specifies CASTAVVPDTQYF.

This clonotype was seen more than once but under ten times. CDR3 loop: CSARVAGGQVTQYF. The DNA of the CDR3 is TGCAGTGCTAGAGTAGCAGGGGGTCAGGTGACCCAGTACTTC. The V gene is TRBV20-1, the J gene TRBJ2-5; 7 bases fit TRBD1. With V trimmed by 1 base and J by 7 bases, 9 bases remained unmatched. CDR1 DFQATT and CDR2 SNEGSKA come from the germline V gene (reference sequence). This CDR3 has 14 residues.